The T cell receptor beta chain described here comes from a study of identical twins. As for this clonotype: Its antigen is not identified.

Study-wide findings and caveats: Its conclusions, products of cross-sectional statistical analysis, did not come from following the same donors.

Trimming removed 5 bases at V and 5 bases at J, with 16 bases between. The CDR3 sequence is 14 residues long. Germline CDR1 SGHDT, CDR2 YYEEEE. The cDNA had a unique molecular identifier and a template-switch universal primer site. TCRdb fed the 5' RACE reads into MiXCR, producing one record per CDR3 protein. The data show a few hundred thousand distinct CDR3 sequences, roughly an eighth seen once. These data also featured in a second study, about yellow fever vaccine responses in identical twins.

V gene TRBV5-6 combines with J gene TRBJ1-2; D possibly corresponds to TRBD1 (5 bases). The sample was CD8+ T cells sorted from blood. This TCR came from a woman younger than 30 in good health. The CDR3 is CASRPRDRSYGYTF. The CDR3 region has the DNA TGTGCCAGCAGACCCAGGGATCGCTCTTATGGCTACACCTTC.